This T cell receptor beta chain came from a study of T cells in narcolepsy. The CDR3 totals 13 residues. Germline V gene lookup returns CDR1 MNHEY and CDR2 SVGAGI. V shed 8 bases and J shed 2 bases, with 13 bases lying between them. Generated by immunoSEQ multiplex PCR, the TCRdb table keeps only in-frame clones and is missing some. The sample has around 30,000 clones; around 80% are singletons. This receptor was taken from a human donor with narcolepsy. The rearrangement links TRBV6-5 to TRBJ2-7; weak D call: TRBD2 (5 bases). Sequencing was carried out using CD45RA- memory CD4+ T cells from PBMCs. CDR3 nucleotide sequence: TGTGCCAGCGGCCGTGCGAGGGCCTACGAGCAGTACTTC. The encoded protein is CASGRARAYEQYF.